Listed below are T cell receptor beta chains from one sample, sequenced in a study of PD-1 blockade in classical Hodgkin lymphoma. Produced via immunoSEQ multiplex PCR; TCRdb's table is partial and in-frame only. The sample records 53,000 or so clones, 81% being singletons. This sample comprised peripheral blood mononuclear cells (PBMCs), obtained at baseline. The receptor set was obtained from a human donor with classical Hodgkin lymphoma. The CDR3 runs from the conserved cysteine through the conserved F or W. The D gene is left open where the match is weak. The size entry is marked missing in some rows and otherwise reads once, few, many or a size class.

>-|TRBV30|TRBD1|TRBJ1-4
CAADRGLANEKLFF
TGTGCCGCGGACAGGGGGCTTGCTAATGAAAAACTGTTTTTT
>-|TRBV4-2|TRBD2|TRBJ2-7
CASSRQAGGRSNEQYF
TGTGCCAGCAGCAGACAAGCGGGAGGGCGTAGTAATGAGCAGTACTTC
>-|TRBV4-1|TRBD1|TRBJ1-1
CASSPQGGTAFF
TGCGCCAGCAGCCCCCAGGGGGGCACGGCTTTCTTT
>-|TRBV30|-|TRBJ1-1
CVGRKRGAPRFWGTEAFF
TGTGTAGGTCGTAAACGGGGGGCGCCCCGTTTTTGGGGCACTGAAGCTTTCTTT
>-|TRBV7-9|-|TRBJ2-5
CASSSLLGVQETQYF
TGTGCCAGCAGCTCCCTCCTGGGGGTCCAAGAGACCCAGTACTTC
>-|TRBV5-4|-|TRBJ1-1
CASSLPDRLEAFF
TGTGCCAGCAGCTTGCCTGACCGCCTCGAAGCTTTCTTT
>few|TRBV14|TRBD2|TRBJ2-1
CASSQDQGLAGGPRNEQFF
TGTGCCAGCAGCCAAGATCAGGGACTAGCGGGAGGCCCGAGGAATGAGCAGTTCTTC
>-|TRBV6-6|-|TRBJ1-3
CASSYLETGNTIYF
TGTGCCAGCAGTTACCTGGAGACTGGAAACACCATATATTTT
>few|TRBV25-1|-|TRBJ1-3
CASSETGKDTIYF
TGTGCCAGCTCGGAGACTGGGAAGGACACCATATATTTT
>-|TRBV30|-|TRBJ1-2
CATQGGFIVNYGYTF
TGTGCCACCCAGGGAGGTTTCATTGTTAACTATGGCTACACCTTC
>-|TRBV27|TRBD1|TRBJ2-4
CASSLYRTGRNIQYF
TGTGCCAGCAGTTTATACCGGACAGGGAGGAACATTCAGTACTTC
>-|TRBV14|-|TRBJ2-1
CASSQEGSVYNEQFF
TGTGCCAGCAGCCAAGAGGGCTCGGTCTACAATGAGCAGTTCTTC
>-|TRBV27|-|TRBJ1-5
CASSLRQSNQPQHF
TGTGCCAGCAGTTTAAGACAGAGCAATCAGCCCCAGCATTTT
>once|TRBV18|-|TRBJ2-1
CASSRGESSYNEQFF
TGTGCCAGCTCCAGGGGGGAGAGCTCCTACAATGAGCAGTTCTTC
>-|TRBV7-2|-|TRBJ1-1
CASSLLAFAEAFF
TGTGCCAGCAGCTTATTGGCGTTTGCTGAAGCTTTCTTT
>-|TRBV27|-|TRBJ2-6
CASSYSRMAGANVLTF
TGTGCCAGCAGTTATAGTAGGATGGCTGGGGCCAACGTCCTGACTTTC
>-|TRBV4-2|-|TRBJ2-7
CASSQEIQGGSGEQYF
TGTGCCAGCAGCCAAGAAATACAGGGTGGGTCCGGGGAGCAGTACTTC
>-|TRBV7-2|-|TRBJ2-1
CASSLQGPYNEQFF
TGTGCCAGCAGCCTACAGGGCCCCTACAATGAGCAGTTCTTC
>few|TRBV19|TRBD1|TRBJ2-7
CASSVQGAPEQYF
TGTGCCAGTAGTGTACAGGGGGCCCCCGAGCAGTACTTC
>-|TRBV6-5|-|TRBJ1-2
CASSYSINGYYGYTF
TGTGCCAGCAGTTACTCGATCAACGGTTACTATGGCTACACCTTC
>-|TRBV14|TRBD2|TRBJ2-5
CASSQATGLALQETQYF
TGTGCCAGCAGCCAAGCGACGGGACTAGCGCTACAAGAGACCCAGTACTTC
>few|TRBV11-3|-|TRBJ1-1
CASSLGRGSEAFF
TGTGCCAGCAGCTTGGGGCGAGGGTCTGAAGCTTTCTTT
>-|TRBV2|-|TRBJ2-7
CASSGTGLGEQYF
TGTGCCAGCAGTGGAACGGGCCTCGGTGAGCAGTACTTC
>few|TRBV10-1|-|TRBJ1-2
CASSESQGYGYTF
TGCGCCAGCAGTGAGTCCCAGGGCTATGGCTACACCTTC
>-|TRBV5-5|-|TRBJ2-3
CASSHFTDTQYF
TGTGCCAGCAGTCACTTCACAGATACGCAGTATTTT
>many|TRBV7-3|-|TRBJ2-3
CASSPRGGTDTQYF
TGTGCCAGCAGCCCGAGAGGGGGCACAGATACGCAGTATTTT
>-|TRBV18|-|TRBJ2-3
CASSPQGADTQYF
TGTGCCAGCTCACCACAGGGCGCAGATACGCAGTATTTT
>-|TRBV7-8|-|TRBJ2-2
CASLRRTEITGELFF
TGTGCCAGCCTCCGGCGGACAGAAATCACCGGGGAGCTGTTTTTT
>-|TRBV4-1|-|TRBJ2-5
CASSQVDSQETQYF
TGCGCCAGCAGCCAAGTGGACAGTCAAGAGACCCAGTACTTC
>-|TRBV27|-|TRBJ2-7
CASSFREAYEQYF
TGTGCCAGCAGTTTCCGAGAAGCCTACGAGCAGTACTTC
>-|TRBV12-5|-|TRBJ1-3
CASGWDPGPYGNTIYF
TGTGCTAGTGGTTGGGACCCAGGGCCATATGGAAACACCATATATTTT
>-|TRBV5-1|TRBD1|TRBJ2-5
CASSFTGTVREETQYF
TGCGCCAGCAGCTTTACGGGGACAGTGAGAGAAGAGACCCAGTACTTC
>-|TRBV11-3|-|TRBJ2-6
CASSPQGAGANVLTF
TGTGCCAGCAGCCCACAGGGAGCCGGGGCCAACGTCCTGACTTTC
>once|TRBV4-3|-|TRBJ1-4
CASSQDRDPPWEKLFF
TGCGCCAGCAGCCAAGATAGGGACCCGCCGTGGGAAAAACTGTTTTTT
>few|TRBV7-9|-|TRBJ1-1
CASSPPHSMNTEAFF
TGTGCCAGCAGTCCCCCCCACAGCATGAACACTGAAGCTTTCTTT
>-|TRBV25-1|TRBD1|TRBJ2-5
CASSELWTGDQETQYF
TGTGCCAGCAGTGAACTCTGGACAGGGGACCAAGAGACCCAGTACTTC
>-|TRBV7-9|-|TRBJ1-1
CASSLKLNDGSEAFF
TGTGCCAGCAGCTTAAAGCTCAACGACGGCTCTGAAGCTTTCTTT
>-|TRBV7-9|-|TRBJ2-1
CASSYGRQNEQFF
TGTGCCAGCAGCTACGGACGACAGAATGAGCAGTTCTTC
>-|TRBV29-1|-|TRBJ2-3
CSVEDSSTDTQYF
TGCAGCGTTGAAGACTCTAGCACAGATACGCAGTATTTT
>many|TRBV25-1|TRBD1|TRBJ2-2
CASSPPDRGAGELFF
TGTGCCAGCAGTCCGCCGGACAGGGGCGCCGGGGAGCTGTTTTTT